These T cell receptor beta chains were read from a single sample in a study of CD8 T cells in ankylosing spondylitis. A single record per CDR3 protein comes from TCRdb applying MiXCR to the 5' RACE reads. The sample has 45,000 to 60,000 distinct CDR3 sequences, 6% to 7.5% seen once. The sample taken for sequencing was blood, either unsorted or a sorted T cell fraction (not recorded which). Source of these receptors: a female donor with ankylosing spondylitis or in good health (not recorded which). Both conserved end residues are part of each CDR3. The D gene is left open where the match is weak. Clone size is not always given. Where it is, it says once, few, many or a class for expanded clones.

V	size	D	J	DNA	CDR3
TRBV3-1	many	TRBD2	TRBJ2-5	TGTGCCAGCAGCCAAGAACCCACGACTAGCGGGAGATACCAAGAGACCCAGTACTTC	CASSQEPTTSGRYQETQYF
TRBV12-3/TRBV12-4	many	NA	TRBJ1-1	TGTGCCAGCAGTTTCGAGGGGCCCACTGAAGCTTTCTTT	CASSFEGPTEAFF
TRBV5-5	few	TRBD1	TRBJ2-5	TGTGCCAGCAGGGACAGGGTTGAGACCCAGTACTTC	CASRDRVETQYF
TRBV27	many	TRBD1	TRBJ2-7	TGTGCCAGCAGCCAGATATCCGTGACAGGGATGTACGAGCAGTACTTC	CASSQISVTGMYEQYF
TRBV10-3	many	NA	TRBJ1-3	TGTGCCATCAGCTCCCCGGACGGCTCTGGAAACACCATATATTTT	CAISSPDGSGNTIYF
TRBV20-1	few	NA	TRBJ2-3	TGCAGTGCGCCTGACAGGAGATCTAGCACAGATACGCAGTATTTT	CSAPDRRSSTDTQYF
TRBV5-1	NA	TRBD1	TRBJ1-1	TGCGCCAGCAGCTTGGGACAGGGAAGGGAGGTGGACACTGAAGCTTTCTTT	CASSLGQGREVDTEAFF
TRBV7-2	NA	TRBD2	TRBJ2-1	TGTGCCAGCAGCTCGTATTCGACTAGCGGCTCCTACAATGAGCAGTTCTTC	CASSSYSTSGSYNEQFF
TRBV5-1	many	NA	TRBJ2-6	TGCGCCAGCAGCTTGGGAACAGGACCCGGGGCCAACGTCCTGACTTTC	CASSLGTGPGANVLTF
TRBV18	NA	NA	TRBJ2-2	TGTGCCAGCTCATCGGGACCCCGCACCGAGGAGCTGTTTTTT	CASSSGPRTEELFF
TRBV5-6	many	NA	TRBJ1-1	TGTGCCAGCAGCTTGGGAGACCGGGGCACTGAAGCTTTCTTT	CASSLGDRGTEAFF
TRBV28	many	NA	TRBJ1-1	TGTGCCAGCAGTTTATCTAACACTGAAGCTTTCTTT	CASSLSNTEAFF
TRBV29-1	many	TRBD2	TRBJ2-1	TGCAGCGTGGAGCGGGGGGGTCAGAATGAGCAGTTCTTC	CSVERGGQNEQFF
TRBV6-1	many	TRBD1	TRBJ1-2	TGTGCCAGCAGGGCGACAGGGCCTGGCTACACCTTC	CASRATGPGYTF
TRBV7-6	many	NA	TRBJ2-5	TGTGCCAGCAGCTTAGCCCTACAAGAGACCCAGTACTTC	CASSLALQETQYF
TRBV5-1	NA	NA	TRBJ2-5	TGCGCCAGCAGCTTGGAAGGAGGCTCGGCGACCCAGTACTTC	CASSLEGGSATQYF
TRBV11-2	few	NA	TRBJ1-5	TGTGCCAGCAGCTTGGTTTCAGGCGGAAGTCAGCCCCAGCATTTT	CASSLVSGGSQPQHF
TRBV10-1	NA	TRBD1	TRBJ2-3	TGCGCCAGCAGTGACGGGACAGGGAGGTTGGATACGCAGTATTTT	CASSDGTGRLDTQYF
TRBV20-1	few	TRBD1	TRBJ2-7	TGCAGTGCTGCCTCGATGAGACAGGGCCTTTCCTACGAGCAGTACTTC	CSAASMRQGLSYEQYF
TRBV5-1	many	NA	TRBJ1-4	TGCGCCAGCAGCCGAAATATAAACGAAAAACTGTTTTTT	CASSRNINEKLFF
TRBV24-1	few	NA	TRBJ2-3	TGTGCCACCAGTGTAAAAAGCACAGATACGCAGTATTTT	CATSVKSTDTQYF
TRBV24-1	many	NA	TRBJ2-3	TGTGCCACCAGTGATTCTGCAGCGGATACGCAGTATTTT	CATSDSAADTQYF
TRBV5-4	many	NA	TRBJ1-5	TGTGCCAGCAGCTTGTCCCCAGGGCGTGGGCAGCCCCAGCATTTT	CASSLSPGRGQPQHF
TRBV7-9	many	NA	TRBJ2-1	TGTGCCAGCAGCTTAGGGGGCGGTGAGCAGTTCTTC	CASSLGGGEQFF
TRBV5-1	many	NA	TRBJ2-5	TGCGCCAGCAGCCGTAGTGGAGCTGGGGAGACCCAGTACTTC	CASSRSGAGETQYF
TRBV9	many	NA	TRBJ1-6	TGTGCCAGCAGCGTAGTTGGGGATAATTCACCCCTCCACTTT	CASSVVGDNSPLHF
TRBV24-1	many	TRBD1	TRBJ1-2	TGTGCCACCAGTTCGGACAGGGAACGGGGCTATGGCTACACCTTC	CATSSDRERGYGYTF
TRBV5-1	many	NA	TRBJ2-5	TGCGCCAGCAGCTTGGACAGGGTGCAGACCCAGTACTTC	CASSLDRVQTQYF
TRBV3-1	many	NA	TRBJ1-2	TGTGCCAGCAGCTCGAACCCCGACCACTATGGCTACACCTTC	CASSSNPDHYGYTF
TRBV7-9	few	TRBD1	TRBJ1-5	TGTGCCAGCAGCTATTCCGCAGGGGGCGCAAGCCAGCCCCAGCATTTT	CASSYSAGGASQPQHF
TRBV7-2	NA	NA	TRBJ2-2	TGTGCCAGCAGCTTCGTACAGGGCACCGGGGAGCTGTTTTTT	CASSFVQGTGELFF
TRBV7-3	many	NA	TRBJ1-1	TGTGCCAGCAGCCTAATGGGGGTCCCGAACACTGAAGCTTTCTTT	CASSLMGVPNTEAFF
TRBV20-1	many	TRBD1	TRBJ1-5	TGCAGTGCTAGACCCTCCAAGACAGGGCTCAATCAGCCCCAGCATTTT	CSARPSKTGLNQPQHF
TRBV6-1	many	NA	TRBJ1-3	TGTGCCAGCAGCCGCGGGGACCGGAGCTCTGGAAACACCATATATTTT	CASSRGDRSSGNTIYF
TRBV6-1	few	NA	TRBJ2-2	TGTGCCAGCAGTGCCGACAAGAACACCGGGGAGCTGTTTTTT	CASSADKNTGELFF
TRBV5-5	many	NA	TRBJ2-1	TGTGCCAGCAGCTTGGGACAGAGCTCCTACAATGAGCAGTTCTTC	CASSLGQSSYNEQFF
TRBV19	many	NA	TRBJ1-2	TGTGCCAGTAAGGGGATTGGGACTAAGTGGGATGGCTACACCTTC	CASKGIGTKWDGYTF
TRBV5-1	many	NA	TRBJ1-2	TGCGCCAGTTCGGACAGACAAAACTATGGCTACACCTTC	CASSDRQNYGYTF
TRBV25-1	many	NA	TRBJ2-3	TGTGCCAGCAGTGAAGGAGCGACCGGGGCAGGGCCCGATACGCAGTATTTT	CASSEGATGAGPDTQYF
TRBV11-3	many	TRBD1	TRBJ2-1	TGTGCCAGCGGAGAGGGACAGGGATACAATGAGCAGTTCTTC	CASGEGQGYNEQFF
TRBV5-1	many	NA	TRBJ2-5	TGCGCCAGCAGCTTGGTATGGTCAGGGACTCAAGAGACCCAGTACTTC	CASSLVWSGTQETQYF
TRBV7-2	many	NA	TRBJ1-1	TGTGCCAGCAGCTTACAGGGGTTTGAAGCTTTCTTT	CASSLQGFEAFF
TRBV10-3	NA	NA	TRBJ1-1	TGTGCCATCAGTGAGGACAGGAGGAACACTGAAGCTTTCTTT	CAISEDRRNTEAFF
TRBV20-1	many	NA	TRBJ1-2	TGCAGTGCTAGAGATACGAGGGGTTATGGCTACACCTTC	CSARDTRGYGYTF
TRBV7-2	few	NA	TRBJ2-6	TGTGCCAGCAGCTTAGTAAAATCATGGGTCCTGACTTTC	CASSLVKSWVLTF
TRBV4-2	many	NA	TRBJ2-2	TGTGCCAGCAGCCAAGATCAGGGGGGCTTATCGGGGGAGCTGTTTTTT	CASSQDQGGLSGELFF
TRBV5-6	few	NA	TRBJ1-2	TGTGCCAGCAGCCCACCGATTACAGGGAATCTCTATGGCTACACCTTC	CASSPPITGNLYGYTF